This TCR beta chain was documented in a study of blood T cells in healthy people across ages. Study background: Per two T cells, about one barcoded beta molecule was captured through template switching.

With a J-beta primer mix and a sample-barcoded 5' primer, a second PCR ran roughly 7 to 11 cycles. A 12-random-nucleotide template-switch adaptor tagged each cDNA molecule. Each CDR3 protein is one row after TCRdb ran MiXCR on the 5' RACE reads. Seen here are around 1.5 million distinct CDR3 sequences, 42% observed once, and the top ten hold roughly 7.7%. The germline V gene encodes CDR1 SGDLS and CDR2 YYNGEE. The CDR3 covers 16 residues. Trimming took off 4 bases at V and 0 bases at J, with 11 bases between the two ends. Investigators took approximately 10 milliliters of peripheral blood from every donor.

The V call is TRBV9, the J call TRBJ2-6; TRBD1 is a possible D gene (5 bases). Sequencing was done on a sample of blood. The sequence derives from a woman aged 18-35 years in good health. The CDR3 is CASSKNRGSGANVLTF. CDR3 in DNA: TGTGCCAGCAGCAAAAATAGGGGCTCTGGGGCCAACGTCCTGACTTTC.